These 22 T cell receptor beta chains were sequenced from one sample in a study of OX40 agonist ivuxolimab in advanced cancers. The library was produced with the immunoSEQ multiplex PCR assay. TCRdb took this table from immuneACCESS and kept in-frame rearrangements with V and J called. Such tables lack part of the clones; where checked against another copy, unresolved V genes explain under half of the gap, and the rest is unexplained. Here the sample has tens of thousands of clones; roughly 84% occur a single time. The ten largest clones capture 1.1% of the sample. The sample in question was CD4+ or CD8+ T cells sorted from blood, obtained in a trial of the OX40 agonist ivuxolimab. The receptors come from an adult with an advanced solid tumor such as melanoma, head and neck, liver or kidney cancer.

The chain recombines TRBV4-3 with TRBJ1-2; TRBD1 aligns across 7 bases. After removal of 1 base from V and 6 bases from J, the junction contained 8 bases not matched to a gene. Germline V gene sequence: CDR1 LGHNA, CDR2 YSLEER. This CDR3 region has 15 residues. This CDR3 reads CASSQAPGTGDGYTF. CDR3 sequence (DNA): TGCGCCAGCAGCCAAGCCCCTGGAACAGGGGATGGCTACACCTTC.

CDR3 region: CASSLAGGDQPQHF. In nucleotides, the CDR3 is TGTGCCAGCAGCTTAGCAGGTGGGGATCAGCCCCAGCATTTT. The chain is built from TRBV7-9 and TRBJ1-5; D uncertain. V lost 0 bases to trimming and J lost 5 bases, with 8 bases between them. The CDR3 has 14 residues. Germline CDR1 and CDR2: SEHNR and FQNEAQ (reference sequence).

This chain joins TRBV15 and TRBJ2-2; no firm D call. The germline V and J ends were trimmed by 0 bases and 6 bases, with 8 bases remaining between them. The CDR3 runs 14 residues. In germline, CDR1 is LNHNV, CDR2 YYDKDF (reference sequence). The CDR3 is CATSRDLEAGELFF. Written as DNA, the CDR3 is TGTGCCACCAGCAGAGATCTAGAGGCCGGGGAGCTGTTTTTT.

This clone was counted once. This chain connects TRBV15 to TRBJ2-3, with TRBD2 matching 9 bases. The CDR3 totals 16 residues. V gave up 7 bases and J gave up 0 bases; unmatched junction bases: 8. The germline V gene encodes CDR1 LNHNV and CDR2 YYDKDF (reference sequence). The CDR3 is CATNSGRGGSTDTQYF. The CDR3 DNA reads as TGTGCCACCAACTCGGGGCGGGGGGGCAGCACAGATACGCAGTATTTT. The full variable domain, completed using reference TRBV15 and TRBJ2-3, is DAMVIQNPRYQVTQFGKPVTLSCSQTLNHNVMYWYQQKSSQAPKLLFHYYDKDFNNEADTPDNFQSRRPNTSFCFLDIRSPGLGDTAMYLCATNSGRGGSTDTQYFGPGTRLTVL.

The rearrangement links TRBV5-1 to TRBJ2-5; D perhaps matches TRBD1 (6 bases). The CDR3 is 15 amino acids. V lost 1 base to trimming and J lost 1 base, with 11 bases between them. Per germline, CDR1 SGHRS and CDR2 YFSETQ. The CDR3 here is CASSLNGQSQETQYF. DNA for the CDR3: TGCGCCAGCAGCTTGAACGGACAGAGCCAAGAGACCCAGTACTTC.

This chain joins TRBV5-1 and TRBJ1-1; TRBD1 might be the D (5 bases). Trimming shortened V by 2 bases and J by 0 bases, and 11 bases separated the two germline ends. Germline CDR1 and CDR2: SGHRS and YFSETQ. This CDR3 has 15 amino acids. CDR3 DNA sequence: TGCGCCAGCAGCTTTGACAGCGTCGTGAACACTGAAGCTTTCTTT. Translated: CASSFDSVVNTEAFF.

Worth noting for this clone: The junction shows a germline mismatch at one end, possibly a read error. This rearrangement joins TRBV6-6 to TRBJ2-5; 7 bases line up with TRBD2. The CDR3 runs 12 residues. Germline lookup yields CDR1 MNHNY and CDR2 SVGAGI (reference sequence). The CDR3 DNA is TGTGCCAGCAGAGCGGGACCCGAGAACCAGTACTTC. The encoded protein is CASRAGPENQYF.

This rearrangement joins TRBV11-1 to TRBJ1-2; no firm D call. Trimming pared 0 bases from V and 8 bases from J, leaving 7 bases between. Germline CDR1 reads SGHAT; CDR2 reads FQDESV (reference sequence). The CDR3 is 12 amino acids. The CDR3 nucleotides read TGTGCCAGCAGCTTAGCCCCGGGAGGCTACACCTTC. Translation: CASSLAPGGYTF.

This chain joins TRBV5-4 and TRBJ1-1, with D possibly TRBD1 on 6 matching bases. Trimming took off 0 bases at V and 5 bases at J, with 17 bases between the two ends. CDR3 length equals 16 residues. Germline V lookup: CDR1 SGHNT, CDR2 YYREEE (reference sequence). This CDR3 reads CASSLGGRGARTEAFF. Written as DNA, the CDR3 is TGTGCCAGCAGCTTGGGGGGACGGGGGGCGAGGACTGAAGCTTTCTTT.

The V gene is TRBV19, the J gene TRBJ1-5; no reliable D call. CDR3 size: 15 residues. The germline gives CDR1 LNHDA, CDR2 SQIVND (reference sequence). V shed 0 bases and J shed 3 bases, with 9 bases lying between them. The CDR3 loop reads CASSIDSWTNQPQHF. The CDR3 region has the DNA TGTGCCAGTAGTATAGACAGCTGGACCAATCAGCCCCAGCATTTT. Complete variable domain (other parts from reference TRBV19 and TRBJ1-5): DGGITQSPKYLFRKEGQNVTLSCEQNLNHDAMYWYRQDPGQGLRLIYYSQIVNDFQKGDIAEGYSVSREKKESFPLTVTSAQKNPTAFYLCASSIDSWTNQPQHFGDGTRLSIL.

This sequence joins TRBV9 and TRBJ2-5, with 11 bases that match TRBD1. The CDR3 is made up of 15 amino acids. Trimming at V came to 0 bases and at J to 10 bases, leaving 8 bases not matched to a gene. Germline V gives CDR1 SGDLS, CDR2 YYNGEE. The CDR3 sequence is CASSVEGQGARSQYF. The DNA of the CDR3 is TGTGCCAGCAGCGTAGAAGGACAGGGGGCGCGAAGCCAGTACTTC. Full variable domain (rest looked up from reference TRBV9 and TRBJ2-5): DSGVTQTPKHLITATGQRVTLRCSPRSGDLSVYWYQQSLDQGLQFLIQYYNGEERAKGNILERFSAQQFPDLHSELNLSSLELGDSALYFCASSVEGQGARSQYFGPGTRLLVL.

The chain couples TRBV6-6 to TRBJ2-7, with D perhaps TRBD1 (5 bases). V was trimmed by 3 bases and J by 10 bases, leaving 13 bases between them. Per germline, CDR1 MNHNY and CDR2 SVGAGI (reference sequence). There are 12 residues in the CDR3. CDR3 nucleotide sequence: TGTGCCAGCAGTTATCCTGACAGTCCACAGTACTTC. Protein product: CASSYPDSPQYF.

V gene TRBV6-6 combines with J gene TRBJ1-2; D is uncertain. CDR3 length: 15 amino acids. Deletions cut 10 bases from V and 3 bases from J, with 21 bases between. Looked up from germline, CDR1 is MNHNY and CDR2 is SVGAGI (reference sequence). The CDR3 loop is CATLPTRGRYYGYTF. The CDR3 region has the DNA TGTGCCACCCTCCCGACTCGGGGAAGGTACTATGGCTACACCTTC.

This chain joins TRBV9 and TRBJ2-3, with D perhaps matching TRBD2 (7 bases). The length of the CDR3 is 15 residues. CDR1 SGDLS and CDR2 YYNGEE come from the germline V gene. The V and J ends lost 4 bases and 5 bases respectively, with 17 bases between them. The CDR3 DNA reads as TGTGCCAGCAGCCCCCTCGGGGGGCGGGAAGATACGCAGTATTTT. It encodes CASSPLGGREDTQYF.

The chain joins TRBV19 to TRBJ2-5, with 8 bases fitting TRBD1. This CDR3 is 14 amino acids long. CDR1 and CDR2 (germline): LNHDA, SQIVND (reference sequence). J lost 1 base, V lost 3 bases, and 1 base had no gene match. The CDR3 spells CASSIGQGQETQYF. The CDR3, as DNA: TGTGCCAGTAGTATCGGACAGGGCCAAGAGACCCAGTACTTC.

This sequence joins TRBV6-6 and TRBJ2-7; the D call may be TRBD1 or TRBD2 (6 bases each). Germline-derived CDR1 and CDR2 are MNHNY and SVGAGI (reference sequence). This CDR3 has 13 residues. The V end was cut by 3 bases, the J end by 2 bases, with 8 bases between. The CDR3 here is CASSYGGPYEQYF. The CDR3 DNA reads as TGTGCCAGCAGTTATGGGGGGCCCTACGAGCAGTACTTC.

There are a few counts of this clone. This rearrangement joins TRBV7-9 to TRBJ2-7, with a tentative D call TRBD1 (6 bases). The V end was cut by 1 base, the J end by 6 bases, with 13 bases between. CDR1 and CDR2 from the germline V gene are SEHNR and FQNEAQ (reference sequence). CDR3 size: 14 residues. CDR3 amino acids: CASSLDGAGVEQYF. The CDR3 DNA follows: TGTGCCAGCAGCTTAGATGGTGCAGGGGTCGAGCAGTACTTC.

This clone was counted a few times. The gene calls are TRBV5-4 and TRBJ2-7, with D tentatively TRBD2 (6 bases). This CDR3 is built from 12 residues. Trimming took 4 bases from V and 6 from J, leaving 11 bases between them. Germline V gives CDR1 SGHNT, CDR2 YYREEE (reference sequence). CDR3 in DNA: TGTGCCAGCAGCGAGATCGGGGGCGAGCAGTACGTC. It is translated as CASSEIGGEQYV.

This clone was observed once. The chain joins TRBV28 to TRBJ1-1, with D unresolved. The ends were cut back, 7 bases at V and 4 bases at J, with 19 bases in the middle. This CDR3 has 15 residues. Germline V gives CDR1 MDHEN, CDR2 SYDVKM. The CDR3 DNA reads TGTGCCAGCACCTCTGCGGGCAACCGAGTCACTGAAGCTTTCTTT. The encoded protein is CASTSAGNRVTEAFF.

This clone was recorded only once. The gene calls are TRBV10-1 and TRBJ2-2; no clear D. Germline CDR1 is WNHNN and CDR2 is SYGVQD (reference sequence). With 4 bases removed from V and 4 bases from J, the gap between germline ends came to 7 bases. This CDR3 is 13 amino acids long. CDR3 DNA sequence: TGCGCCAGCAGTGTGACCCCCACCGGGGAGCTGTTTTTT. Translating gives CASSVTPTGELFF.

V gene TRBV28 combines with J gene TRBJ2-7; D gene ambiguous. V was pared by 2 bases and J by 6 bases, with 8 bases between. The CDR3 runs 12 residues. Germline loops: CDR1 MDHEN, CDR2 SYDVKM. The CDR3 DNA reads TGTGCCAGCAGTTTACGCCCTCCCGAGCAGTACTTC. Its protein product is CASSLRPPEQYF.

This clone is a singleton in its sample. The chain recombines TRBV19 with TRBJ1-4, with D possibly being TRBD1 (5 bases). This CDR3 contains 13 residues. Germline V gene data show CDR1 as LNHDA and CDR2 as SQIVND (reference sequence). V was trimmed by 3 bases and J by 8 bases, leaving 10 bases between them. CDR3: CASSIPGPEKLFF. CDR3 DNA: TGTGCCAGTAGTATCCCGGGACCGGAAAAACTGTTTTTT.